These 29 T cell receptor beta chains were sequenced from one sample in a study of beta chain features in type 1 diabetes. The entirety of the isolated RNA underwent reverse transcription, so expressed TCRB transcripts were sequenced. The data were produced by immunoSEQ multiplex PCR, yet TCRdb's version contains in-frame clones alone and is incomplete. The sample lists 150,000 or so clones, roughly 50% occurring once. Sequenced material: Tregs from blood. The source is a man aged 18 to 30 in good health.

In its sample, this clone was seen a few times. The gene calls are TRBV7-9 and TRBJ1-1, with D possibly being TRBD1 (5 bases). This CDR3 comprises 13 residues. Germline CDR1 and CDR2: SEHNR and FQNEAQ (reference sequence). Trimming pared 6 bases from V and 5 bases from J, leaving 13 bases between. In DNA form, the CDR3 reads TGTGCCAGCAGTTTCAGGGTCCGGACTGAAGCTTTCTTT. It codes for CASSFRVRTEAFF. The whole variable domain, remainder taken from reference TRBV7-9 and TRBJ1-1, is DTGVSQNPRHKITKRGQNVTFRCDPISEHNRLYWYRQTLGQGPEFLTYFQNEAQLEKSRLLSDRFSAERPKGSFSTLEIQRTEQGDSAMYLCASSFRVRTEAFFGQGTRLTVV.

This rearrangement joins TRBV4-3 to TRBJ2-2, with D perhaps TRBD1 (6 bases). Germline V gives CDR1 LGHNA, CDR2 YSLEER. This CDR3 has 16 amino acids. Trimming removed 5 bases at V and 6 bases at J, with 19 bases between. The CDR3: CASSDTHGQLAGELFF. The CDR3 DNA reads as TGCGCCAGCAGCGACACTCACGGACAGCTGGCCGGGGAGCTGTTTTTT.

This chain joins TRBV5-4 and TRBJ2-2; TRBD2 matches at 9 bases. Unmatched junction bases numbered 11, after V lost 4 bases and J lost 4 bases. Germline assignment: CDR1 SGHNT and CDR2 YYREEE (reference sequence). The CDR3 runs 17 residues. CDR3 sequence: CASSTGRGGRITGELFF. The CDR3 DNA sequence: TGTGCCAGCAGCACGGGGCGGGGGGGCCGTATCACCGGGGAGCTGTTTTTT.

In this sample, this clone turned up a few times. The chain couples TRBV11-1 to TRBJ2-1; D gene ambiguous. This CDR3 spans 15 amino acids. V lost 2 bases to trimming and J lost 0 bases, with 8 bases between them. Germline lookup yields CDR1 SGHAT and CDR2 FQDESV (reference sequence). The CDR3 coding sequence is TGTGCCAGCAGCTTATACGAGAGCTCCTACAATGAGCAGTTCTTC. Residues: CASSLYESSYNEQFF.

The chain is built from TRBV7-2 and TRBJ1-1; D not resolved. Between the trimmed V and J ends, which lost 4 bases and 0 bases, there was a span of 6 bases. This CDR3 region has 13 residues. The germline CDR1 and CDR2 sequences are SGHTA and FQGNSA. The CDR3 loop reads CASSSEMNTEAFF. CDR3 DNA sequence: TGTGCCAGCAGCTCCGAGATGAACACTGAAGCTTTCTTT.

This clone came up a few times. V usage is TRBV5-4 and J usage is TRBJ2-7; tentatively, D is TRBD2 (5 bases). Germline V CDR1 and CDR2: SGHNT, YYREEE (reference sequence). The ends were cut back, 1 base at V and 5 bases at J, with 13 bases in the middle. The CDR3 runs 14 residues. The CDR3 protein is CASSLFALEDEQYF. The CDR3 region has the DNA TGTGCCAGCAGCTTGTTTGCGCTGGAGGACGAGCAGTACTTC.

There are a few counts of this clone. Here the CDR3 DNA reads TGTGCCAGCAGCTTATCGGCCAGGGGCCAGGGCTACACCTTC. Its protein is CASSLSARGQGYTF. V and J are TRBV7-9 and TRBJ1-2, with a tentative D call TRBD1 (6 bases). The germline V gene has CDR1 SEHNR and CDR2 FQNEAQ (reference sequence). The CDR3 has 14 residues. With 2 bases removed from V and 8 bases from J, the gap between germline ends came to 15 bases.

The genes are TRBV6-6 and TRBJ2-2; D may be TRBD1 (5 bases). The CDR3 is 13 residues long. Germline-derived CDR1 and CDR2 are MNHNY and SVGAGI (reference sequence). V lost 6 bases, J lost 6 bases, and 11 bases lay in between. The CDR3 DNA reads TGTGCCAGCAGCATGACAGCTTCCGGGGAGCTGTTTTTT. Translation: CASSMTASGELFF.

The V call is TRBV7-2, the J call TRBJ2-5, with 8 bases matching TRBD1. The V segment lost 5 bases and the J segment 1 base; nucleotides outside the gene matches: 6. The CDR3 has 15 amino acids. Per germline, CDR1 SGHTA and CDR2 FQGNSA. For the CDR3, the DNA is TGTGCCAGCAGCCCCTGGACAGGGCTCCAAGAGACCCAGTACTTC. It specifies CASSPWTGLQETQYF.

V gene TRBV6-5 combines with J gene TRBJ1-1; D call uncertain. Trimming cost V 2 bases and J 1 base, with 11 bases left between them. The CDR3 consists of 15 residues. Germline CDR1 is MNHEY and CDR2 is SVGAGI. CDR3 sequence: CASSYLRQRNTEAFF. The CDR3 DNA is TGTGCCAGCAGTTACCTAAGACAACGGAACACTGAAGCTTTCTTT.

V usage is TRBV28 and J usage is TRBJ2-7; 9 bases are a match to TRBD2. The CDR3 is made up of 15 amino acids. From germline, CDR1 is MDHEN and CDR2 SYDVKM. Trimming at V came to 2 bases and at J to 5 bases, leaving 7 bases not matched to a gene. The CDR3 bases are TGTGCCAGCAGTTTAGCGGGGGGGCCTGTAAACGAGCAGTACTTC. This encodes CASSLAGGPVNEQYF.

The chain has TRBV7-3 and TRBJ2-3, with 12 bases identical to TRBD2. After removal of 5 bases from V and 1 base from J, the junction contained 10 bases not matched to a gene. Germline assignment: CDR1 SGHTA and CDR2 FQGTGA. CDR3 length: 18 residues. The CDR3 region has the DNA TGTGCCAGCAGCCGTCGACTAGCGGGAGTTAGGGGCACAGATACGCAGTATTTT. Translating gives CASSRRLAGVRGTDTQYF.

The chain recombines TRBV5-1 with TRBJ2-1, with TRBD2 matching over 8 bases. This CDR3 has 16 amino acids. Looked up from germline, CDR1 is SGHRS and CDR2 is YFSETQ. The trim removed 3 bases at V and 5 bases at J, leaving 10 bases unmatched. The CDR3 DNA sequence: TGCGCCAGCAGCTCACGGGGGGGACGAGTTAACAATGAGCAGTTCTTC. The encoded protein is CASSSRGGRVNNEQFF.

The table lists this clone with a few counts. The chain joins TRBV2 to TRBJ2-3; D gene ambiguous. The ends were cut back, 4 bases at V and 6 bases at J, with 17 bases in the middle. The CDR3 sequence is 15 residues long. CDR1 SNHLY and CDR2 FYNNEI come from the germline V gene. The DNA for the CDR3 is TGTGCCAGCAGTGGGCTGAGAGGAGCGCGGGATACGCAGTATTTT. Its translation: CASSGLRGARDTQYF.

This clone was observed a handful of times. The chain carries TRBV5-5 and TRBJ1-6, with TRBD1 identical over 8 bases. Germline CDR1 SGHKS, CDR2 YYEKEE (reference sequence). The V and J ends lost 4 bases and 6 bases, in that order; junction bases with no gene match: 3. The CDR3 length is 14 residues. CDR3 residues: CASSGQGGNSPLHF. CDR3 bases: TGTGCCAGCAGCGGACAGGGCGGTAATTCACCCCTCCACTTT.

This chain connects TRBV4-3 to TRBJ1-1, with D hard to call. The CDR3 length is 18 residues. Per germline, CDR1 LGHNA and CDR2 YSLEER. The V end lost 0 bases, the J end lost 4 bases, and 21 bases lay between the germline ends. The CDR3 here is CASSQDAGNTPLSTEAFF. The CDR3 coding sequence is TGCGCCAGCAGCCAAGATGCGGGGAATACACCCCTGAGCACTGAAGCTTTCTTT.

The chain joins TRBV5-6 to TRBJ1-2; 7 bases fit TRBD1. CDR1 and CDR2 from the germline V gene are SGHDT and YYEEEE. Losses at the gene ends were 0 bases for V and 4 bases for J; bases not matched to a gene: 6. The CDR3 is 15 amino acids. CDR3 coding DNA: TGTGCCAGCAGCTTGGTTTCGGGACAGCCCTATGGCTACACCTTC. Its translation is CASSLVSGQPYGYTF.

V is TRBV7-9 and J is TRBJ2-2; 10 positions match TRBD1. CDR1 and CDR2 (germline): SEHNR, FQNEAQ (reference sequence). V lost 4 bases and J lost 4; bases outside the gene matches: 3. The CDR3 sequence is 15 residues long. CDR3 protein: CASSYRDRGTGELFF. The DNA of the CDR3 is TGTGCCAGCAGCTACCGGGACAGGGGCACCGGGGAGCTGTTTTTT.

V usage is TRBV28 and J usage is TRBJ1-5; no clear D. V lost 6 bases and J lost 7, with 16 bases in between. The CDR3 runs 14 residues. CDR1 and CDR2 (germline): MDHEN, SYDVKM. Written as DNA, the CDR3 is TGTGCCAGCAGGCCCCCGGCGAGGGTCCAGCCCCAGCATTTT. Its protein is CASRPPARVQPQHF.

This clone turned up a few times. This sequence joins TRBV7-2 and TRBJ2-3, with a tentative D call TRBD2 (7 bases). The ends were cut back, 1 base at V and 6 bases at J, with 14 bases in the middle. The CDR3 sequence is 15 residues long. Germline V gene lookup returns CDR1 SGHTA and CDR2 FQGNSA. The CDR3 protein is CASSLVGGRSDTQYF. In DNA, the CDR3 is TGTGCCAGCAGCTTAGTCGGGGGGCGGTCCGATACGCAGTATTTT.

This clone has a handful of counts. The V gene is TRBV28, the J gene TRBJ1-1, with TRBD1 matching 8 bases. After removal of 5 bases from V and 1 base from J, the junction contained 6 bases not matched to a gene. The CDR3 sequence is 15 residues long. The V gene's germline CDR1 is MDHEN and CDR2 SYDVKM. The CDR3 DNA reads TGTGCCAGCAGTGAATTCGGGACAGGGAACACTGAAGCTTTCTTT. Protein: CASSEFGTGNTEAFF. The whole variable domain, filled in from reference TRBV28 and TRBJ1-1, reads DVKVTQSSRYLVKRTGEKVFLECVQDMDHENMFWYRQDPGLGLRLIYFSYDVKMKEKGDIPEGYSVSREKKERFSLILESASTNQTSMYLCASSEFGTGNTEAFFGQGTRLTVV.

The chain uses TRBV5-4 and TRBJ2-1; D uncertain. Germline V gene sequence: CDR1 SGHNT, CDR2 YYREEE (reference sequence). There are 15 residues in the CDR3. V shed 0 bases and J shed 7 bases, with 14 bases lying between them. CDR3 bases: TGTGCCAGCAGCTTGGATCCGAGCCCCAAAAATGAGCAGTTCTTC. It specifies CASSLDPSPKNEQFF.

The chain recombines TRBV6-1 with TRBJ1-1, with D possibly being TRBD1 (6 bases). The V end was cut by 7 bases, the J end by 0 bases, with 12 bases between. This CDR3 is built from 14 residues. Per germline, CDR1 MNHNS and CDR2 SASEGT. The DNA for the CDR3 is TGTGCCAGCAATTACAGGGCCCTGAACACTGAAGCTTTCTTT. Amino acid sequence: CASNYRALNTEAFF.

The chain uses TRBV7-2 and TRBJ1-5; perhaps TRBD1 as D (6 bases). Germline lookup yields CDR1 SGHTA and CDR2 FQGNSA. Trimming left V 2 bases short and J 10 bases short, with 12 bases between. This CDR3 has 13 amino acids. CDR3 residues: CASSLWTVTPQHF. DNA for the CDR3: TGTGCCAGCAGCTTATGGACAGTGACCCCCCAGCATTTT.

This chain connects TRBV28 to TRBJ2-3; 7 nucleotides line up with TRBD2. The CDR3 is made up of 16 amino acids. Germline V gene data show CDR1 as MDHEN and CDR2 as SYDVKM. Trimming took 5 bases from V and 1 from J; bases not matched to a gene: 9. CDR3 sequence reads: CASSPMGLAGTDTQYF. CDR3 sequence (DNA): TGTGCCAGCAGTCCCATGGGGCTAGCGGGCACAGATACGCAGTATTTT.

This clone was counted between two and nine times. The same CDR3 is also encoded by other DNA sequences in this sample. The chain has TRBV6-1 and TRBJ2-7; D uncertain. CDR1 is MNHNS and CDR2 is SASEGT in the germline V gene. There are 13 residues in the CDR3. V was trimmed by 2 bases and J by 4 bases, leaving 9 bases between them. CDR3 sequence: CASSERRPYEQYF. The CDR3 nucleotides read TGTGCCAGCAGTGAACGCAGGCCATACGAGCAGTACTTC.

The CDR3 sequence is CASSGQKYSNQPQHF. The CDR3 coding sequence is TGTGCCAGTAGTGGTCAGAAATACAGCAATCAGCCCCAGCATTTT. V and J are TRBV19 and TRBJ1-5; D is ambiguous. In germline, CDR1 is LNHDA, CDR2 SQIVND (reference sequence). V lost 5 bases and J 1 base, leaving 12 bases between the germline ends. The CDR3 loop spans 15 amino acids. The full variable domain, its missing parts supplied by reference TRBV19 and TRBJ1-5, is DGGITQSPKYLFRKEGQNVTLSCEQNLNHDAMYWYRQDPGQGLRLIYYSQIVNDFQKGDIAEGYSVSREKKESFPLTVTSAQKNPTAFYLCASSGQKYSNQPQHFGDGTRLSIL.

The V call is TRBV18, the J call TRBJ2-7; TRBD2 aligns across 9 bases. The germline gives CDR1 KGHSH, CDR2 LQKENI. The CDR3 totals 17 residues. J gave up 2 bases and V 0 bases, and 8 bases lay outside the gene matches. CDR3 protein: CASSPPTGTSYTYEQYF. In DNA, the CDR3 is TGTGCCAGCTCACCACCAACCGGGACTAGCTACACCTACGAGCAGTACTTC.

V gene TRBV6-1 combines with J gene TRBJ1-5; D possibly corresponds to TRBD1 (5 bases). The CDR3 spans 14 residues. V was pared by 6 bases and J by 4 bases, with 13 bases between. Germline V gene sequence: CDR1 MNHNS, CDR2 SASEGT. Written as DNA, the CDR3 is TGTGCCAGCAGGGGTGGGGGGAGTAATCAGCCCCAGCATTTT. Translated: CASRGGGSNQPQHF.